The 25 T cell receptor beta chains presented below share a single source sample, sequenced in a study of cytomegalovirus exposure and HLA in healthy donors. The PCR ran on 60 Vbeta and 13 Jbeta primers. The protocol was immunoSEQ multiplex PCR, while the TCRdb copy is restricted to in-frame clones and leaves out a portion. Among 150,000 to 200,000 clones listed, 80% to 85% were seen once. Sequenced: PBMCs. These receptor sequences come from a boy aged 10-17 years in good health and CMV-seronegative.

The chain uses TRBV4-3 and TRBJ1-6, with 8 bases matching TRBD1. CDR3 size: 15 residues. V shed 3 bases, J shed 7 bases, and the junction held 5 bases outside the gene matches. Germline CDR1 and CDR2: LGHNA and YSLEER. DNA for the CDR3: TGCGCCAGCAGCCAGAACCCAGGGGGCAATTCACCCCTCCACTTT. Its protein product is CASSQNPGGNSPLHF.

V and J are TRBV10-1 and TRBJ2-3; no clear D gene. Trimming pared 5 bases from V and 5 bases from J, leaving 11 bases between. CDR1 is WNHNN and CDR2 is SYGVQD in the germline V gene (reference sequence). The CDR3 covers 13 residues. CDR3 sequence (DNA): TGCGCCAGCAGTTTTGAGTTTGGAGATACGCAGTATTTT. This codes for CASSFEFGDTQYF.

This rearrangement joins TRBV10-2 to TRBJ2-5; 10 bases align to TRBD1. The DNA end favors TRBJ2-7, so the J call may be wrong. CDR1 and CDR2 from the germline V gene are WSHSY and SAAADI. There are 13 residues in the CDR3. The CDR3 spells CASTPGQGYEQYF. The CDR3 DNA follows: TGCGCCAGCACCCCGGGACAGGGGTACGAGCAGTACTTC.

V usage is TRBV29-1 and J usage is TRBJ2-1; TRBD1 might be the D (5 bases). Germline V gene sequence: CDR1 SQVTM, CDR2 ANQGSEA. With 6 bases removed from V and 7 bases from J, the gap between germline ends came to 13 bases. This CDR3 contains 12 residues. The CDR3 nucleotides are TGCAGCGTCGTGTACAGGTTAAATGAGCAGTTCTTC. This gives the protein CSVVYRLNEQFF.

V is TRBV4-1 and J is TRBJ1-6; no firm D call. Germline CDR1 reads MGHRA; CDR2 reads YSYEKL. Trimming removed 2 bases from V and 7 bases from J, with 9 bases in between. The CDR3 sequence is 14 residues long. Written as DNA, the CDR3 is TGCGCCAGCAGCCAACCGCGCCTGAATTCACCCCTCCACTTT. This codes for CASSQPRLNSPLHF.

The rearrangement joins TRBV30 to TRBJ1-1; D perhaps matches TRBD1 (6 bases). The V gene lost 4 bases and the J gene lost 8 bases, with 20 bases spanning the gap. The length of the CDR3 is 14 residues. Per germline, CDR1 GTSNPN and CDR2 SVGIG (reference sequence). CDR3 sequence: CAWIRPARGYEAFF. The CDR3, as DNA: TGTGCCTGGATTAGGCCCGCCAGGGGTTACGAAGCTTTCTTT.

The chain uses TRBV10-2 and TRBJ1-1, with D uncertain. In germline, CDR1 is WSHSY, CDR2 SAAADI. This CDR3 has 13 residues. V dropped 5 bases and J dropped 5 bases, with 12 bases sitting between them. CDR3 residues: CASSITVTTEAFF. The CDR3 bases are TGCGCCAGCAGTATTACGGTTACGACTGAAGCTTTCTTT.

This clone appeared a single time. This chain connects TRBV18 to TRBJ2-7; 8 bases line up with TRBD1. The CDR3 extends over 16 amino acids. V lost 3 bases to trimming and J lost 3 bases; unmatched junction nucleotides: 10. CDR1 is KGHSH and CDR2 is LQKENI in the germline V gene. The CDR3 loop is CASSPLDRDRFYEQYF. CDR3 DNA: TGTGCCAGCTCACCCCTGGACAGGGATAGGTTCTACGAGCAGTACTTC.

V and J are TRBV5-4 and TRBJ2-2, with TRBD1 matching 10 bases. There are 16 residues in the CDR3. V lost 4 bases to trimming and J lost 5 bases; unmatched junction nucleotides: 8. The germline V gene has CDR1 SGHNT and CDR2 YYREEE (reference sequence). The CDR3 DNA sequence: TGTGCCAGCAGCGCAATCCGGGACAGGGGAACCGGGGAGCTGTTTTTT. Protein: CASSAIRDRGTGELFF.

The chain uses TRBV7-2 and TRBJ1-5; a weak D match, TRBD1 (6 bases). The CDR3 is made up of 15 amino acids. In germline, CDR1 is SGHTA, CDR2 FQGNSA. Between the trimmed V and J ends, which lost 1 base and 4 bases, there was a span of 11 bases. Here the CDR3 DNA reads TGTGCCAGCAGCTTAGGAGAGACAGGAAATCAGCCCCAGCATTTT. This sequence encodes CASSLGETGNQPQHF.

The V and J genes are TRBV6-5 and TRBJ1-1; weak D call: TRBD1 (5 bases). CDR1 and CDR2 from the germline V gene are MNHEY and SVGAGI. CDR3 size: 14 residues. V lost 3 bases to trimming and J lost 0 bases, with 8 bases between them. DNA for the CDR3: TGTGCCAGCAGTTATCGGGGGATGAACACTGAAGCTTTCTTT. Protein sequence: CASSYRGMNTEAFF.

The J gene is TRBJ1-1, the V gene TRBV27; no clear D gene. V lost 1 base to trimming and J lost 1 base, with 10 bases between them. CDR1 is MNHEY and CDR2 is SMNVEV in the germline V gene (reference sequence). The CDR3 has 15 amino acids. The CDR3: CASSLYGSKNTEAFF. The CDR3, as DNA: TGTGCCAGCAGTTTATACGGGTCGAAGAACACTGAAGCTTTCTTT.

The rearrangement links TRBV5-1 to TRBJ1-2; no firm D call. The germline gives CDR1 SGHRS, CDR2 YFSETQ. Trimming pared 0 bases from V and 8 bases from J, leaving 20 bases between. This CDR3 contains 16 residues. The CDR3 coding sequence is TGCGCCAGCAGCTTGGAGGAGGGTATGATTGTGGGAGGCTACACCTTC. Translation: CASSLEEGMIVGGYTF.

The rearrangement uses TRBV9 and TRBJ2-6; the D is unclear. This CDR3 is built from 15 residues. Trimming cost V 0 bases and J 0 bases, with 4 bases left between them. The germline V gene encodes CDR1 SGDLS and CDR2 YYNGEE. CDR3 DNA: TGTGCCAGCAGCGTAGCGGGCTCTGGGGCCAACGTCCTGACTTTC. Its translation is CASSVAGSGANVLTF.

The J gene is TRBJ2-3, the V gene TRBV7-2; D may be TRBD1 (5 bases). The V end lost 2 bases, the J end lost 5 bases, and 14 bases lay between the germline ends. Germline V CDR1 and CDR2: SGHTA, FQGNSA. There are 15 residues in the CDR3. The CDR3 nucleotides are TGTGCCAGCAGCTTAATGGGGCGCAGGTTAGATACGCAGTATTTT. It specifies CASSLMGRRLDTQYF.

This clone appeared a single time. The rearrangement links TRBV29-1 to TRBJ2-7, with D tentatively TRBD1 (6 bases). V was shortened by 6 bases and J by 1 base, with 10 bases between the two germline ends. This CDR3 has 12 residues. The germline V gene encodes CDR1 SQVTM and CDR2 ANQGSEA. In DNA, the CDR3 is TGCAGCGTACAGGGTGTATCCTACGAGCAGTACTTC. Encoded protein: CSVQGVSYEQYF.

This clone was seen a single time. J is TRBJ2-1 and V is TRBV7-9, with a tentative D call TRBD2 (5 bases). Germline V CDR1 and CDR2: SEHNR, FQNEAQ (reference sequence). CDR3 size: 11 residues. Trimming took 5 bases from V and 12 from J, leaving 11 bases between them. CDR3 sequence: CASSLVRGQFF. CDR3 bases: TGTGCCAGCAGCCTCGTCCGGGGGCAGTTCTTC. Drawing the rest from reference TRBV7-9 and TRBJ2-1, the complete variable domain is DTGVSQNPRHKITKRGQNVTFRCDPISEHNRLYWYRQTLGQGPEFLTYFQNEAQLEKSRLLSDRFSAERPKGSFSTLEIQRTEQGDSAMYLCASSLVRGQFFGPGTRLTVL.

V gene TRBV18 combines with J gene TRBJ2-7, with a weak D call TRBD1 (6 bases). The CDR3 length is 15 residues. V lost 3 bases and J lost 4, with 16 bases in between. Per the germline V gene, CDR1 is KGHSH and CDR2 is LQKENI. The CDR3 sequence is CASSPQGTLGYEQYF. CDR3 coding DNA: TGTGCCAGCTCACCTCAGGGGACCCTGGGGTACGAGCAGTACTTC.

The chain carries TRBV2 and TRBJ1-2; a weak D match, TRBD1 (6 bases). The CDR3 is made up of 16 amino acids. Germline V gene sequence: CDR1 SNHLY, CDR2 FYNNEI. V was shortened by 3 bases and J by 0 bases, with 14 bases between the two germline ends. Here the CDR3 reads CASSELGHISNYGYTF. CDR3 nucleotide sequence: TGTGCCAGCAGTGAGTTGGGACACATCTCTAACTATGGCTACACCTTC.

V is TRBV5-5 and J is TRBJ1-5; weak D call: TRBD1 (6 bases). Trimming stripped 1 base from V and 4 bases from J, with 12 bases between. The CDR3 consists of 15 residues. Germline CDR1 is SGHKS and CDR2 is YYEKEE (reference sequence). CDR3 in amino acids: CASSLRDTTNQPQHF. CDR3 nucleotide sequence: TGTGCCAGCAGCTTGCGGGACACCACAAATCAGCCCCAGCATTTT.

J is TRBJ1-1 and V is TRBV10-3; no firm D call. Trimming stripped 0 bases from V and 2 bases from J, with 7 bases between. CDR1 is ENHRY, CDR2 SYGVKD, per germline. The CDR3 runs 14 residues. This CDR3 reads CAISESRSNTEAFF. The CDR3 DNA sequence: TGTGCCATCAGTGAGTCGAGGAGTAACACTGAAGCTTTCTTT.

This clone has a handful of counts. The CDR3 region is CASSSGGGVPFNEQFF. The CDR3 DNA follows: TGTGCCAGCAGTTCGGGGGGGGGAGTTCCCTTCAATGAGCAGTTCTTC. This chain links TRBV11-2 with TRBJ2-1, with 8 bases identical to TRBD2. This CDR3 comprises 16 residues. Per the germline V gene, CDR1 is SGHAT and CDR2 is FQNNGV. Trimming at V came to 6 bases and at J to 6 bases, leaving 13 bases not matched to a gene.

This clone occurred a few times. V gene TRBV5-6 combines with J gene TRBJ1-2, with 9 positions matching TRBD1. Germline trimming cut 4 bases from V and 6 bases from J; bases unmatched to any gene: 7. This CDR3 has 14 amino acids. Per germline, CDR1 SGHDT and CDR2 YYEEEE. CDR3 nucleotides: TGTGCCAGCAGCCCCCCGACAGGGGGGGATGGCTACACCTTC. This gives the protein CASSPPTGGDGYTF.

V gene TRBV27 combines with J gene TRBJ2-2; D uncertain. Germline CDR1 MNHEY, CDR2 SMNVEV (reference sequence). The CDR3 totals 15 residues. The ends were cut back, 4 bases at V and 6 bases at J, with 15 bases in the middle. The CDR3 loop is CASSSKHEPPGELFF. CDR3 coding DNA: TGTGCCAGCAGTTCCAAACATGAACCGCCCGGGGAGCTGTTTTTT.

The chain is built from TRBV20-1 and TRBJ1-1, with 9 bases matching TRBD1. Germline loops: CDR1 DFQATT, CDR2 SNEGSKA (reference sequence). CDR3 length equals 11 residues. V dropped 6 bases and J dropped 12; count of bases not matched to a gene: 8. In DNA, the CDR3 is TGCAGTGCATGGACAGGGGAGAGAACTTTCTTT. Translation gives CSAWTGERTFF.